This T cell receptor (beta chain) comes out of a study of cytomegalovirus exposure and HLA in healthy donors. The CDR3 is made up of 14 amino acids. V was pared by 5 bases and J by 1 base, with 4 bases of the junction left unmatched. The V gene's germline CDR1 is MNHEY and CDR2 SMNVEV (reference sequence). In the PCR, 60 Vbeta and 13 Jbeta primers were used. In the original analysis: Around 10 million of the about 80 million unique TCR beta chains counted in a later analysis were shared. Method: immunoSEQ multiplex PCR; TCRdb's copy keeps in-frame clones and lacks some. The DNA was the basis for D and trimming; V, J and clone size are from that table. The table includes about 170,000 clones, more than 80% detected once.

This chain links TRBV27 with TRBJ1-1; 7 bases are shared with TRBD1. The clonotype was recovered from a woman aged 18-35 years in good health and CMV-seronegative. The sequencing sample was made of PBMCs. DNA of the CDR3: TGTGCCAGCAGTCCGTGGACAGGGAACACTGAAGCTTTCTTT. Encoded protein: CASSPWTGNTEAFF.